This T cell receptor (beta chain) was found in a study of control samples from healthy donors and cancer patients. Assay: immunoSEQ multiplex PCR; the TCRdb copy retains only in-frame clones and omits some. This table holds 120,000 to 150,000 clones, roughly 89% found once. Germline V CDR1 and CDR2: KGHDR, SFDVKD. V lost 1 base and J 8 bases, leaving 10 bases between the germline ends. The CDR3 contains 14 residues. The clonotype was recovered from a man aged 25-45 years in good health. The sequenced material came from blood. This chain uses TRBV24-1 with TRBJ1-4; D ambiguous. In DNA, the CDR3 is TGTGCCACCAGTGATTTAGGTCGCCCAGAAAAACTGTTTTTT. It specifies CATSDLGRPEKLFF.